A single sample gave rise to the 18 T cell receptor beta chains below, sequenced in a study of cytomegalovirus exposure and HLA in healthy donors. It was with 60 Vbeta and 13 Jbeta primers that the PCR ran. Clones were sequenced by immunoSEQ multiplex PCR, and TCRdb holds only the in-frame ones, with some missing. The table has some 140,000 clones, over 70% seen once. The sample comprised PBMCs. Receptors originate from a man aged 25-40 years in good health and CMV-seronegative.

This sequence joins TRBV5-1 and TRBJ2-1; the D is unclear. The CDR3 is 13 amino acids. Germline lookup yields CDR1 SGHRS and CDR2 YFSETQ. The V end was cut by 0 bases, the J end by 7 bases, with 8 bases between. CDR3 sequence: CASSLGHQNEQFF. Written as DNA, the CDR3 is TGCGCCAGCAGCTTGGGACACCAAAATGAGCAGTTCTTC.

The V and J genes are TRBV10-3 and TRBJ2-6; TRBD1 matches 11 bases. This CDR3 contains 18 residues. V lost 8 bases, J lost 4 bases, and 13 bases stayed unmatched. Germline loops: CDR1 ENHRY, CDR2 SYGVKD. The CDR3 region is CAIEGVGTGGLGANVLTF. The CDR3 region has the DNA TGTGCCATCGAAGGGGTGGGGACAGGGGGTCTGGGGGCCAACGTCCTGACTTTC.

The rearrangement links TRBV27 to TRBJ1-2; TRBD1 matches at 10 bases. The CDR3 is 15 residues long. Trimming cost V 3 bases and J 2 bases; bases outside gene matches: 3. CDR1 is MNHEY and CDR2 is SMNVEV in the germline V gene (reference sequence). The CDR3 DNA is TGTGCCAGCAGTTTCTCGGGACAGGGGAACTATGGCTACACCTTC. This encodes CASSFSGQGNYGYTF.

The V gene is TRBV6-4, the J gene TRBJ1-2; D is possibly TRBD1 (5 bases). The CDR3 extends over 15 amino acids. From germline, CDR1 is MRHNA and CDR2 SNTAGT. The V end lost 0 bases, the J end lost 8 bases, and 16 bases lay between the germline ends. CDR3 in DNA: TGTGCCAGCAGTGACTCGACCCCAGGGAAGGGGGGCTACACCTTC. Residues: CASSDSTPGKGGYTF.

In this sample, this clone turned up once. The chain links TRBV30 to TRBJ2-7; D may be TRBD1 (5 bases). V shed 2 bases and J shed 2 bases, with 7 bases lying between them. The CDR3 spans 12 residues. Germline loops: CDR1 GTSNPN, CDR2 SVGIG (reference sequence). In DNA, the CDR3 is TGTGCCTGGAGTTCAGGGCCCTACGAGCAGTACTTC. Amino acid sequence: CAWSSGPYEQYF.

V gene TRBV6-5 combines with J gene TRBJ2-7, with 8 bases identical to TRBD1. The length of the CDR3 is 13 residues. Germline lookup yields CDR1 MNHEY and CDR2 SVGAGI. J was trimmed by 2 bases and V by 6 bases; bases with no gene match: 3. The CDR3: CASSKDRAYEQYF. As DNA, the CDR3 is TGTGCCAGCAGCAAGGACAGGGCCTACGAGCAGTACTTC.

The J gene is TRBJ2-7, the V gene TRBV27; weak D call: TRBD2 (5 bases). This CDR3 is 12 amino acids long. CDR1 is MNHEY and CDR2 is SMNVEV in the germline V gene (reference sequence). Between the trimmed V and J ends, which lost 6 bases and 7 bases, there was a span of 13 bases. In nucleotides, the CDR3 is TGTGCCAGCAGCCAAAACCGGGGAGAGCAGTACTTC. Amino acids: CASSQNRGEQYF.

Only one count was recorded for this clone. The chain combines TRBV25-1 with TRBJ2-3; TRBD2 matches 8 bases. The CDR3 is 14 residues long. CDR1 is MGHDK, CDR2 SYGVNS, per germline. J gave up 0 bases and V 8 bases, and 4 bases lay outside the gene matches. CDR3 bases: TGTGCCAGCCTCGGGACTAGGAGCACAGATACGCAGTATTTT. Protein: CASLGTRSTDTQYF.

In its sample, this clone was seen once. The rearrangement links TRBV29-1 to TRBJ1-2; no reliable D call. Looked up from germline, CDR1 is SQVTM and CDR2 is ANQGSEA. The CDR3 consists of 14 residues. V dropped 6 bases and J dropped 8 bases, with 22 bases sitting between them. The CDR3, as DNA: TGCAGCGTGGGAGTTGGCGGTTGGGCTTGGGGCTACACCTTC. It yields the protein CSVGVGGWAWGYTF. The full variable domain, completed using reference TRBV29-1 and TRBJ1-2, is SAVISQKPSRDICQRGTSLTIQCQVDSQVTMMFWYRQQPGQSLTLIATANQGSEATYESGFVIDKFPISRPNLTFSTLTVSNMSPEDSSIYLCSVGVGGWAWGYTFGSGTRLTVV.

The J gene is TRBJ2-2, the V gene TRBV4-2; TRBD2 is a possible D gene (5 bases). Trimming took 1 base from V and 4 from J, leaving 7 bases between them. The CDR3 length is 14 residues. The V gene's germline CDR1 is LGHNA and CDR2 YNFKEQ. The chain's CDR3 is CASSQVRGTGELFF. The CDR3 region has the DNA TGTGCCAGCAGCCAAGTTCGGGGCACCGGGGAGCTGTTTTTT.

There are a few counts of this clone. The CDR3 coding sequence is TGTGCCAGTAGTTTCAGGGATAGGGACACTGAAGCTTTCTTT. Translating gives CASSFRDRDTEAFF. V gene TRBV19 combines with J gene TRBJ1-1, with D maybe TRBD1 (5 bases). The CDR3 extends over 14 amino acids. Germline V CDR1 and CDR2: LNHDA, SQIVND (reference sequence). Trimming cost V 5 bases and J 3 bases, with 13 bases left between them.

The rearrangement joins TRBV5-1 to TRBJ2-7; 9 bases match TRBD1. The junction had 5 bases not matched to a gene; V was cut back by 4 bases and J by 3 bases. The CDR3 covers 14 residues. The germline CDR1 and CDR2 sequences are SGHRS and YFSETQ. CDR3 nucleotide sequence: TGCGCCAGCAGCAGGATGGGACAGGGCTACGAGCAGTACTTC. The encoded protein is CASSRMGQGYEQYF.

This sequence joins TRBV5-6 and TRBJ2-1, with TRBD2 as a possible D gene (5 bases). CDR1 is SGHDT and CDR2 is YYEEEE in the germline V gene. The CDR3 runs 12 residues. V lost 0 bases, J lost 9 bases, and 7 bases lay in between. The CDR3 DNA reads TGTGCCAGCAGCTTGGTAGCGACTGAGCAGTTCTTC. This encodes CASSLVATEQFF.

The genes are TRBV6-5 and TRBJ2-1; D is perhaps TRBD2 (5 bases). The CDR3 consists of 13 residues. Germline values: CDR1 MNHEY, CDR2 SVGAGI. Between the trimmed V and J ends, which lost 4 bases and 3 bases, there was a span of 7 bases. The CDR3 DNA sequence: TGTGCCAGCAGTTTCCGGGGCTACAATGAGCAGTTCTTC. Translation: CASSFRGYNEQFF.

This clone was detected a few times. This chain joins TRBV2 and TRBJ2-1, with D possibly matching TRBD2 (5 bases). This CDR3 comprises 15 residues. Between the trimmed V and J ends, which lost 6 bases and 2 bases, there was a span of 14 bases. Germline lookup yields CDR1 SNHLY and CDR2 FYNNEI. The CDR3 is CASRDLLEPYNEQFF. The CDR3 region has the DNA TGTGCCAGCAGGGACTTACTTGAACCCTACAATGAGCAGTTCTTC.

This clone came up a few times. The chain combines TRBV28 with TRBJ2-5; tentatively, D is TRBD2 (6 bases). CDR1 is MDHEN, CDR2 SYDVKM, per germline. The V gene lost 3 bases and the J gene lost 4 bases, with 15 bases spanning the gap. This CDR3 has 15 residues. CDR3 sequence: CASSFYGSGRETQYF. The DNA for the CDR3 is TGTGCCAGCAGTTTTTACGGGAGTGGAAGAGAGACCCAGTACTTC.

This chain links TRBV30 with TRBJ2-1, with 9 bases fitting TRBD2. V lost 4 bases, J lost 10 bases, and 14 bases stayed unmatched. The CDR3 totals 15 residues. In germline, CDR1 is GTSNPN, CDR2 SVGIG (reference sequence). The CDR3 coding sequence is TGTGCCTGGACCCTTCTTAGCGGGGGTTTCGAGGAGCAGTTCTTC. Protein sequence: CAWTLLSGGFEEQFF.

The gene calls are TRBV30 and TRBJ2-1; the D gene is possibly TRBD2 (6 bases). The CDR3 is 11 residues long. Germline-derived CDR1 and CDR2 are GTSNPN and SVGIG (reference sequence). In nucleotides, the CDR3 is TGTGCTGGAGGGTCCTACAATGAGCAGTTCTTC. Translation gives CAGGSYNEQFF.